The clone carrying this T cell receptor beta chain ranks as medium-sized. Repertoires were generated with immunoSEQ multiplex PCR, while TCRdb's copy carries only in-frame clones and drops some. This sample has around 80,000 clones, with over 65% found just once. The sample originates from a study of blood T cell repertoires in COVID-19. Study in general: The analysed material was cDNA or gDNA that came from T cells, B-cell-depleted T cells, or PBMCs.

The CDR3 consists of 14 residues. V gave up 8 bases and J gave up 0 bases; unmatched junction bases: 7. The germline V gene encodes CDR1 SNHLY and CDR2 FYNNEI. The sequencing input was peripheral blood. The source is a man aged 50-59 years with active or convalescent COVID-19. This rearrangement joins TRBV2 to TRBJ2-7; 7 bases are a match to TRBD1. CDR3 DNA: TGTGCCAGCGAGCCCAGGGGGATCTCCTACGAGCAGTACTTC. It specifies CASEPRGISYEQYF.